The clone carrying this T cell receptor (beta chain) occurred many times. The antigen remains unidentified. Germline-derived CDR1 and CDR2 are MNHEY and SMNVEV (reference sequence). Trimming removed 3 bases from V and 5 bases from J, with 11 bases in between. The CDR3 totals 15 residues. This sample is drawn from a study of T cells after yellow fever vaccination. Study observations and caveats: Contaminants from the bulk population, in the form of abundant clonotypes, could be found in FACS-sorted repertoires.

MiXCR, run by TCRdb on the 5' RACE reads, gives a single entry per CDR3 protein. The top ten hold about 2.7% of the sample, which has about 150,000 distinct CDR3 sequences, 5.5% to 8% seen once. The sample in question was CD4+ T cells sorted from PBMCs, obtained on the day of the first yellow fever vaccination. J is TRBJ1-6 and V is TRBV27; D gene unclear. This TCR was recovered from a man aged 18 to 30 who received the YFV17D yellow fever vaccine. CDR3 amino acids: CASSFEADNNSPLHF. In DNA form, the CDR3 reads TGTGCCAGCAGTTTTGAGGCCGATAATAATTCACCCCTCCACTTT.